The following is a TCR beta chain sequence with its context. What it recognizes is unknown. The data were produced by immunoSEQ multiplex PCR, yet TCRdb's version contains in-frame clones alone and is incomplete. The sample consists of 100,000 to 150,000 clones, about 90% of them appearing once. The CDR3 length is 17 residues. The V gene's germline CDR1 is SNHLY and CDR2 FYNNEI. V dropped 7 bases and J dropped 0; count of bases not matched to a gene: 11. This entry comes from a study of T cell responses to AZD1222 COVID-19 vaccine. Study-level background: Second-dose intervals of approximately 4 or approximately 12 weeks were pooled. Overall study findings and caveats: Donors were chiefly white British, with a greater number of females, and clonal diversity was perhaps underestimated. The peak T cell response came first, and repertoires were sampled only after it. The number of AZD1222 recipients seropositive at baseline was only six.

This sequence was found in an adult in good health. The sequencing used peripheral blood, collected on day 0 of AZD1222 vaccination. This sequence joins TRBV2 and TRBJ1-5; 8 bases fit TRBD1. The CDR3 sequence: CASTLDRGKGSNQPQHF. The CDR3 DNA is TGTGCCAGCACCTTAGACAGGGGAAAGGGTAGCAATCAGCCCCAGCATTTT.